Presented here are 7 T cell receptor beta chains from one specimen sequenced in a study of graft-versus-host responses after intestinal transplantation. Method: immunoSEQ multiplex PCR; TCRdb's copy keeps in-frame clones and lacks some. The sample lists about 6,900 clones; just under 25% were seen once. The input for sequencing was alloreactive CD4+ T cells from a mixed lymphocyte reaction culture, taken before transplantation. Subset specified: CFSE-low proliferating T cells sorted from roughly 6-day pre-transplant mixed lymphocyte reaction (GvH or HvG direction). Receptors were obtained from a human patient who was an organ donor for intestinal transplantation.

This clone ranks as medium-sized. The V gene is TRBV6-5, the J gene TRBJ2-7; the match to TRBD1 covers 10 bases. CDR1 and CDR2 (germline): MNHEY, SVGAGI. J lost 6 bases, V lost 6 bases, and 8 bases had no gene match. The CDR3 is 14 amino acids. CDR3 coding DNA: TGTGCCAGCAGAAGACAGGGGGCGTCCGGCGAGCAGTACTTC. It translates to CASRRQGASGEQYF.

The V and J genes are TRBV27 and TRBJ1-6, with D uncertain. Germline V gene data show CDR1 as MNHEY and CDR2 as SMNVEV (reference sequence). CDR3 length: 12 amino acids. Trimming pared 5 bases from V and 5 bases from J, leaving 4 bases between. CDR3 loop: CASSRHNSPLHF. In DNA form, the CDR3 reads TGTGCCAGCAGTCGGCATAATTCACCCCTCCACTTT.

This clone was seen more than once but under ten times. The junction does not match germline at one end; this may be a read error. The genes are TRBV6-6 and TRBJ1-5, with D unresolved. Germline CDR1 and CDR2: MNHNY and SVGAGI (reference sequence). The CDR3 is 15 amino acids. CDR3 loop: CAISESDRGNQPQHF. The CDR3 nucleotides read TGTGCCATCAGTGAGTCGGATAGGGGCAATCAGCCCCAGCATTTT.

Regarding this clone: A junction end diverges from the germline sequence, so it may reflect a read error. This chain links TRBV5-1 with TRBJ1-5; D is unclear. The V gene's germline CDR1 is SGHRS and CDR2 YFSETQ. This CDR3 has 13 amino acids. CDR3 protein: CASSLEQLRPQHF. The CDR3 DNA is TGTGCCAGCAGCTTAGAACAGCTTAGGCCCCAGCATTTT.

To note about this clone: The germline gene is not matched at one end of the junction; a read error may be the cause. The DNA of the CDR3 is TGCGCCAGCAGCCAAGATATCAGAACAGATACGCAGTATTTT. It is translated as CASSQDIRTDTQYF. This rearrangement joins TRBV5-8 to TRBJ2-3; D ambiguous. CDR1 and CDR2 from the germline V gene are SGHTS and YDEGEE. The CDR3 totals 14 residues.

The chain combines TRBV7-8 with TRBJ2-7, with D tentatively TRBD2 (6 bases). The CDR3 sequence is 15 residues long. Trimming removed 1 base from V and 3 bases from J, with 13 bases in between. Germline CDR1 and CDR2: SGHVS and FQNEAQ. The CDR3 region has the DNA TGTGCCAGCAGCTTAGTCTTTCCTAGCGTCTACGAGCAGTACTTC. Translating it yields CASSLVFPSVYEQYF.

In its sample, this clone ranks as medium-sized. The chain has TRBV5-1 and TRBJ2-7; TRBD2 matches at 8 bases. V lost 0 bases and J lost 2; bases outside the gene matches: 4. Germline CDR1 reads SGHRS; CDR2 reads YFSETQ. This CDR3 has 15 residues. The DNA for the CDR3 is TGCGCCAGCAGCTTGGTGGCTAGCGGGCCCTACGAGCAGTACTTC. Translation: CASSLVASGPYEQYF.